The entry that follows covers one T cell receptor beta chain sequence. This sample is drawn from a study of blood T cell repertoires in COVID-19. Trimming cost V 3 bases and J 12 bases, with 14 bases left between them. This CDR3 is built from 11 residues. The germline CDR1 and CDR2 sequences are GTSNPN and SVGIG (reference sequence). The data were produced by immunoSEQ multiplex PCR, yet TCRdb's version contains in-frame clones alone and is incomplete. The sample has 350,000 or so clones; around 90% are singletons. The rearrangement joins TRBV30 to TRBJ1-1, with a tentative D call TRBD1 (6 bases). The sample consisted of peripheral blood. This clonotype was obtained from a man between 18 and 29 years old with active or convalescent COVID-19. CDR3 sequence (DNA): TGTGCCTGGAGCTTACAGGGAGTAACTTTCTTT. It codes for CAWSLQGVTFF.